This T cell receptor (beta chain) is drawn from a study of T cell changes during pregnancy in multiple sclerosis. Profiled with immunoSEQ multiplex PCR; TCRdb holds only in-frame clones, not every one. The data show under 40,000 clones, approximately 92% seen once. Germline CDR1 is MNHEY and CDR2 is SVGAGI. The CDR3 sequence is 13 residues long. Trimming removed 4 bases at V and 8 bases at J, with 14 bases between. The TCR originated in a female donor in good health, enrolled as a control in a pregnancy study. This chain uses TRBV6-5 with TRBJ1-2; TRBD1 might be the D (5 bases). Here the sequenced sample was CD4+ T cells from peripheral blood mononuclear cells, taken in the third trimester of pregnancy. CDR3 coding DNA: TGTGCCAGCAGTTTAAACCCCGGGGGAGGCTACACCTTC. It codes for CASSLNPGGGYTF.